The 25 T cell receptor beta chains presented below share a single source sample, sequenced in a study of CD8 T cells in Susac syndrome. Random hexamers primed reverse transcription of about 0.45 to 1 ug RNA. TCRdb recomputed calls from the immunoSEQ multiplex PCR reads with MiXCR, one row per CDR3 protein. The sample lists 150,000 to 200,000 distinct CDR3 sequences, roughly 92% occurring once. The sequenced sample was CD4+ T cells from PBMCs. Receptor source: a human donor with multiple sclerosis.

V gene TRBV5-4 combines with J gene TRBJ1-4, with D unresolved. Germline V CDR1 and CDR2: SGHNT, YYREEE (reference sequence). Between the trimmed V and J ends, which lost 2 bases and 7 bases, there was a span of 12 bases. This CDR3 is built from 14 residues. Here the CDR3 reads CASSFSGSGEKLFF. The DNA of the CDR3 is TGTGCCAGCAGCTTTTCGGGGAGTGGTGAAAAACTGTTTTTT.

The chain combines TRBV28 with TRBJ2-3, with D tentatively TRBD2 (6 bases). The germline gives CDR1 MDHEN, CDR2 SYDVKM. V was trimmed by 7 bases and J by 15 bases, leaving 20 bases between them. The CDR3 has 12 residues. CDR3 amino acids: CASTSRAGSRYF. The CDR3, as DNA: TGTGCCAGCACCTCCCGGGCGGGGAGCCGATATTTT.

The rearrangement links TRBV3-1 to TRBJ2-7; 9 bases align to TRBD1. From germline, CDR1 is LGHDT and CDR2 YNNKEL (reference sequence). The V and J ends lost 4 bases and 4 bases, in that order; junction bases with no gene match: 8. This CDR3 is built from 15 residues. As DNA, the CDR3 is TGTGCCAGCAGCCCTCGAGGGACAGGGACTTACGAGCAGTACTTC. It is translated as CASSPRGTGTYEQYF.

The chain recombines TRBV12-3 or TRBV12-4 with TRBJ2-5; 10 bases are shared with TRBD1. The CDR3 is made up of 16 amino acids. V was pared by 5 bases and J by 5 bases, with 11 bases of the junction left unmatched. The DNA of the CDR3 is TGTGCCAGCAGTCCGACCGACAGGGGGCATGGGGAGACCCAGTACTTC. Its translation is CASSPTDRGHGETQYF.

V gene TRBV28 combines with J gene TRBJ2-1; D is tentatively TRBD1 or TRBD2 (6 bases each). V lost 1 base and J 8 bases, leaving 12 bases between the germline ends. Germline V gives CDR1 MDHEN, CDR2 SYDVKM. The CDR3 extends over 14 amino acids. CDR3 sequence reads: CASSLLGGGHEQFF. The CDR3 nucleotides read TGTGCCAGCAGTTTATTAGGAGGGGGACATGAGCAGTTCTTC.

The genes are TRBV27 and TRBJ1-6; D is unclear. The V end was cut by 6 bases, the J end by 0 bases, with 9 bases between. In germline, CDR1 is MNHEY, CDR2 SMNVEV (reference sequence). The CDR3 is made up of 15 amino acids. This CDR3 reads CASRGRSSYNSPLHF. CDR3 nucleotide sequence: TGTGCCAGCAGAGGAAGGAGCTCCTATAATTCACCCCTCCACTTT.

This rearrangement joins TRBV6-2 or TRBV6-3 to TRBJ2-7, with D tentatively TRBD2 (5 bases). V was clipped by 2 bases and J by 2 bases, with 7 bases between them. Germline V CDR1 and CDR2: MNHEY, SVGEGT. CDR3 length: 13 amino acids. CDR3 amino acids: CASSYAGTYEQYF. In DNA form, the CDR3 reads TGTGCCAGCAGTTACGCGGGTACCTACGAGCAGTACTTC.

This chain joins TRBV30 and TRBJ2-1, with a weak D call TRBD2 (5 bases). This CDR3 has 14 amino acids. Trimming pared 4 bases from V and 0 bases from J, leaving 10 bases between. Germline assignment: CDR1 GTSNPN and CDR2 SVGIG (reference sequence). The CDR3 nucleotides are TGTGCCTGGAAATCGGGAAGCTCCTACAATGAGCAGTTCTTC. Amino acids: CAWKSGSSYNEQFF.

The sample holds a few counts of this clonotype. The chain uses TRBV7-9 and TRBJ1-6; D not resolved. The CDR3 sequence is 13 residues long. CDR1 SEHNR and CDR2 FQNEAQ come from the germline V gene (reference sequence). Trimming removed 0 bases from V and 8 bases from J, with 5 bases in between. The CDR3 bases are TGTGCCAGCAGCTTAGCCGTTGATTCACCCCTCCACTTT. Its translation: CASSLAVDSPLHF. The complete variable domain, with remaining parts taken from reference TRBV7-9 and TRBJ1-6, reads DTGVSQNPRHKITKRGQNVTFRCDPISEHNRLYWYRQTLGQGPEFLTYFQNEAQLEKSRLLSDRFSAERPKGSFSTLEIQRTEQGDSAMYLCASSLAVDSPLHFGNGTRLTVT.

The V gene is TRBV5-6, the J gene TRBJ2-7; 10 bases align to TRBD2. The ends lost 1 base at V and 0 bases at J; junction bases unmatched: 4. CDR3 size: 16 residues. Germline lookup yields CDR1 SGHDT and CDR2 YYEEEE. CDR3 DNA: TGTGCCAGCAGCTTGCTTGGACTAGCGGACTCCTACGAGCAGTACTTC. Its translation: CASSLLGLADSYEQYF.

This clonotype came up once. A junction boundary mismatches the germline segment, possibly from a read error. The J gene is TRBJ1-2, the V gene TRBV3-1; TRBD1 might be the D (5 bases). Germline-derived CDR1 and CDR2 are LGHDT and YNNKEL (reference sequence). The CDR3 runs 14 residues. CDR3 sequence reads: CASNQHEGADGYTF. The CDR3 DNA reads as TGTGCCAGCAACCAACACGAAGGGGCGGATGGCTACACCTTC.

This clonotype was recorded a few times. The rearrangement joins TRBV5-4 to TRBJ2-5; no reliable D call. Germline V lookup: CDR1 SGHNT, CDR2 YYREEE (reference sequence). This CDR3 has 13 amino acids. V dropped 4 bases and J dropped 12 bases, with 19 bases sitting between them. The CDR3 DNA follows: TGTGCCAGCAGCGGAAAGGATCGAACTCCCGAGTACTTC. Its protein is CASSGKDRTPEYF.

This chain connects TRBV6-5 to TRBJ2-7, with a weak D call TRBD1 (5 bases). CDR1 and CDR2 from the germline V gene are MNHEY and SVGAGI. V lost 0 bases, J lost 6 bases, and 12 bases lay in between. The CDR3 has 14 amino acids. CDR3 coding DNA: TGTGCCAGCAGTTACTCGGCGGTGGGGCTCGAGCAGTACTTC. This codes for CASSYSAVGLEQYF.

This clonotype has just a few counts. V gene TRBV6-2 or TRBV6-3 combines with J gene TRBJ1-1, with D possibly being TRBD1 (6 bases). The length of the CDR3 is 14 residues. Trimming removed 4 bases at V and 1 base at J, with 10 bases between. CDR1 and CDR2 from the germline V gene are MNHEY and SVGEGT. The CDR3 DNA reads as TGTGCCAGCAGTTCACAGGGAACGAACACTGAAGCTTTCTTT. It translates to CASSSQGTNTEAFF.

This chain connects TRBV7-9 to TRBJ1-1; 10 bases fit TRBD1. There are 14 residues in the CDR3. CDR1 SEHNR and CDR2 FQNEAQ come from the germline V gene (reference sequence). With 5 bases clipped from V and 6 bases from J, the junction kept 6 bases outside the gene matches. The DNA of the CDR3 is TGTGCCAGCAGCCCGACAGGGGGCAAATCTGAAGCTTTCTTT. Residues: CASSPTGGKSEAFF.

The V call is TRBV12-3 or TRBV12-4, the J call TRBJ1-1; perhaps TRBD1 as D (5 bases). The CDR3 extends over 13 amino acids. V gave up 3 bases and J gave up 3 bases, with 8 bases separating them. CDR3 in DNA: TGTGCCAGCAGTTTGGGACGGTACACTGAAGCTTTCTTT. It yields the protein CASSLGRYTEAFF.

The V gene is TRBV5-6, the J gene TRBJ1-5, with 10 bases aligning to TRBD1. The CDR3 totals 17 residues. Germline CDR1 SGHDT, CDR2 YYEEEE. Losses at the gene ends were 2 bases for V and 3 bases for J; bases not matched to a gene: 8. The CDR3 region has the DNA TGTGCCAGCAGCTTCAGGGGGGACAGGGGCGTCAATCAGCCCCAGCATTTT. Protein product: CASSFRGDRGVNQPQHF. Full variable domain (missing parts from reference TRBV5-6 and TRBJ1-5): DAGVTQSPTHLIKTRGQQVTLRCSPKSGHDTVSWYQQALGQGPQFIFQYYEEEERQRGNFPDRFSGHQFPNYSSELNVNALLLGDSALYLCASSFRGDRGVNQPQHFGDGTRLSIL.

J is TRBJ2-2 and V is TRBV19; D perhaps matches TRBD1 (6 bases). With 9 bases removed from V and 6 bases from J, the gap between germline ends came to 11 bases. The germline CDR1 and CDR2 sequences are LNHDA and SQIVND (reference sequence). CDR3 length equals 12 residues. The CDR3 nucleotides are TGTGCCAGAGGGAAGGGGGCCGGGGAGCTGTTTTTT. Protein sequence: CARGKGAGELFF.

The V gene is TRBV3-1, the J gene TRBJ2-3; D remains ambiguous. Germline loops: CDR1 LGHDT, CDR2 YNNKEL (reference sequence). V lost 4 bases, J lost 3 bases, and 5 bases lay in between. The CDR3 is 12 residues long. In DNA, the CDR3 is TGTGCCAGCAGCCGAGCGACAGATACGCAGTATTTT. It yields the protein CASSRATDTQYF.

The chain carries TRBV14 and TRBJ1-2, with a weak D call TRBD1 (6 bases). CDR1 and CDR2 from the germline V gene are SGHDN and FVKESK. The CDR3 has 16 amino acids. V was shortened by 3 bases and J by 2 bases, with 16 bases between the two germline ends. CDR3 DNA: TGTGCCAGCAGCCACTTGGGAACAGGGCGCAACTATGGCTACACCTTC. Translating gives CASSHLGTGRNYGYTF.

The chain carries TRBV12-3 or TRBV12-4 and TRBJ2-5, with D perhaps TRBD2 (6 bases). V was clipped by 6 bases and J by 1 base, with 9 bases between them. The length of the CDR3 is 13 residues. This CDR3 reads CASSGTPQETQYF. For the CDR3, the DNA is TGTGCCAGCAGCGGGACTCCCCAAGAGACCCAGTACTTC.

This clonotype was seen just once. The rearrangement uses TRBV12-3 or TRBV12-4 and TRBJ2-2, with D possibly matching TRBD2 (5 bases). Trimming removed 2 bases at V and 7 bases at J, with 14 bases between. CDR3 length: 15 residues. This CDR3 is CASSLMGPSNGELFF. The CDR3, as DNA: TGTGCCAGCAGTTTAATGGGTCCTAGCAACGGGGAGCTGTTTTTT.

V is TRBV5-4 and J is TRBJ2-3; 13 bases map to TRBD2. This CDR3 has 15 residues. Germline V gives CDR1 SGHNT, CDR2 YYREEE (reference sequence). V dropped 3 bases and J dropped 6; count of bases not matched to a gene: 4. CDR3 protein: CASSSPGLAGDTQYF. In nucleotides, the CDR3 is TGTGCCAGCAGCTCCCCGGGACTAGCGGGGGATACGCAGTATTTT. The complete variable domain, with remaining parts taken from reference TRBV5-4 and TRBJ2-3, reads ETGVTQSPTHLIKTRGQQVTLRCSSQSGHNTVSWYQQALGQGPQFIFQYYREEENGRGNFPPRFSGLQFPNYSSELNVNALELDDSALYLCASSSPGLAGDTQYFGPGTRLTVL.

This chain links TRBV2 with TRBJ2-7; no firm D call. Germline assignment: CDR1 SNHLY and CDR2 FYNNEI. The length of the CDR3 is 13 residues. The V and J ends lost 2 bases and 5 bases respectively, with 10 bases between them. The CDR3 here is CASSETESHEQYF. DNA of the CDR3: TGTGCCAGCAGTGAAACAGAATCCCACGAGCAGTACTTC.

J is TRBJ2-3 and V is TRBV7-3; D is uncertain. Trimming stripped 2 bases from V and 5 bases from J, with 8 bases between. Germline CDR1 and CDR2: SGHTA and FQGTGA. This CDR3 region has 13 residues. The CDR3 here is CASSLSQRDTQYF. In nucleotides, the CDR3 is TGTGCCAGCAGCTTATCCCAGAGAGATACGCAGTATTTT.